This TCR beta chain was recorded in a study of OX40 agonist ivuxolimab in advanced cancers. As for the study in general: Dose-escalation patients had hepatocellular carcinoma, melanoma, renal cell or head and neck cancer.

Only a few counts were recorded for this clone. In germline, CDR1 is KGHSH, CDR2 LQKENI. Deletions cut 6 bases from V and 3 bases from J, with 12 bases between. CDR3 length equals 14 residues. Using immunoSEQ multiplex PCR, the repertoire was profiled, and TCRdb retains in-frame clones only, with some absent. The data contain under 100,000 clones, around nine tenths of them singletons. The sample consisted of CD4+ or CD8+ T cells sorted from blood, taken in a trial of the OX40 agonist ivuxolimab. The rearrangement uses TRBV18 and TRBJ1-5; D remains unclear. This TCR was recovered from an adult with an advanced solid tumor such as melanoma, head and neck, liver or kidney cancer. For the CDR3, the DNA is TGTGCCAGCTCCGCCGGGAGCGCCAATCAGCCCCAGCATTTT. Amino acid sequence: CASSAGSANQPQHF.